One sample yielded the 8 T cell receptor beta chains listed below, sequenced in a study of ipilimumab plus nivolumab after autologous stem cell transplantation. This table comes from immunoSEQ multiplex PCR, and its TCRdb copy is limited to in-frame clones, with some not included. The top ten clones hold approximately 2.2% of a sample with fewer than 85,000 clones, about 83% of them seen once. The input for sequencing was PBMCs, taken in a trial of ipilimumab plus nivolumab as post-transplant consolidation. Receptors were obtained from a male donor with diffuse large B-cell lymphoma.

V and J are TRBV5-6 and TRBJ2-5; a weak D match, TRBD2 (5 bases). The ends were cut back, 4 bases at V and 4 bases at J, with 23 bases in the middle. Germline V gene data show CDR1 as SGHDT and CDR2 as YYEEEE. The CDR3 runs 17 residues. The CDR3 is CASSRAEVGSLLETQYF. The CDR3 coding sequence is TGTGCCAGCAGCCGCGCTGAGGTTGGGAGCCTTTTAGAGACCCAGTACTTC. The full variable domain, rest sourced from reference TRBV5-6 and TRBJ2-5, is DAGVTQSPTHLIKTRGQQVTLRCSPKSGHDTVSWYQQALGQGPQFIFQYYEEEERQRGNFPDRFSGHQFPNYSSELNVNALLLGDSALYLCASSRAEVGSLLETQYFGPGTRLLVL.

CDR3 DNA: TGTGCCAGCTTCTCGCGGAGGGGGGGAGGGGAGCTGTTTTTT. This encodes CASFSRRGGGELFF. This chain uses TRBV6-8 with TRBJ2-2; possible D gene TRBD2, 7 bases. V lost 8 bases and J lost 8, with 18 bases in between. The CDR3 loop spans 14 amino acids. CDR1 and CDR2 from the germline V gene are MNHGY and SAAAGT.

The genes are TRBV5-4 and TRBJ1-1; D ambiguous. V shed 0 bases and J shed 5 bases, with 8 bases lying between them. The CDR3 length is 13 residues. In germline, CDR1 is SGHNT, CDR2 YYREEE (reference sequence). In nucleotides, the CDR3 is TGTGCCAGCAGCTTGGTCGTCGGGACTGAAGCTTTCTTT. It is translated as CASSLVVGTEAFF.

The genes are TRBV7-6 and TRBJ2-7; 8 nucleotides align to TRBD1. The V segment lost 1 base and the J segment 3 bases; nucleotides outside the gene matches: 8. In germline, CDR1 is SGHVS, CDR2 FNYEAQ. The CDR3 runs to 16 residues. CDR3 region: CASSLDRGALFYEQYF. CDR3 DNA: TGTGCCAGCAGCTTAGACAGGGGGGCCCTCTTCTACGAGCAGTACTTC.

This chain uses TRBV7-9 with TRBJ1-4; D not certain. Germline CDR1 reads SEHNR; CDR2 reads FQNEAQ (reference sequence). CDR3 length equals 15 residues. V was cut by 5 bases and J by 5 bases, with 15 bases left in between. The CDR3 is CASSANKLGNEKLFF. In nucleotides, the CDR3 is TGTGCCAGCAGCGCAAACAAGCTGGGGAATGAAAAACTGTTTTTT.

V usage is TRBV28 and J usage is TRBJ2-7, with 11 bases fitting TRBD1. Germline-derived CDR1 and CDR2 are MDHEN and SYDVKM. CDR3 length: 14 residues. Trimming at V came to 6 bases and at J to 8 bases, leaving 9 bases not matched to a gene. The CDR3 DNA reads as TGTGCCAGCAGGGTCGCCGGGACAGGGGGTAAGCAGTACTTC. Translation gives CASRVAGTGGKQYF.

CDR3 amino acids: CASSPTSGPSQNYGYTF. In DNA, the CDR3 is TGTGCCAGCAGCCCCACCTCAGGGCCAAGTCAAAACTATGGCTACACCTTC. J is TRBJ1-2 and V is TRBV11-2, with D perhaps matching TRBD1 (5 bases). CDR1 and CDR2 from the germline V gene are SGHAT and FQNNGV. Deletions cut 5 bases from V and 2 bases from J, with 21 bases between. This CDR3 is 17 amino acids long.

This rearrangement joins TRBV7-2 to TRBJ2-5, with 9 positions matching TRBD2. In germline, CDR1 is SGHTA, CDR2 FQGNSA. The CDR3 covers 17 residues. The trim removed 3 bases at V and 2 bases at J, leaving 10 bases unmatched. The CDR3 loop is CASSLNLAGAGQETQYF. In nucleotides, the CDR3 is TGTGCCAGCAGCTTGAATTTAGCGGGGGCGGGGCAAGAGACCCAGTACTTC.